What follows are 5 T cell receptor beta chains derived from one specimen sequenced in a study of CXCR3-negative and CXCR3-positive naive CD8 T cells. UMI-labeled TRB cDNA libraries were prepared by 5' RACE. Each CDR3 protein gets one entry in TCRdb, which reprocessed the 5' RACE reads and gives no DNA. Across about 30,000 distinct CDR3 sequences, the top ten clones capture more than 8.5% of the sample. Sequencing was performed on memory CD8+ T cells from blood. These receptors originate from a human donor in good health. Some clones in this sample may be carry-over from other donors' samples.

CDR3 protein: CASSQHRGLLDTEAFF. This chain connects TRBV14 to TRBJ1-1; the TCRdb D gene call, TRBD1, has no DNA to confirm it. Germline loops: CDR1 SGHDN, CDR2 FVKESK. The CDR3 consists of 16 residues.

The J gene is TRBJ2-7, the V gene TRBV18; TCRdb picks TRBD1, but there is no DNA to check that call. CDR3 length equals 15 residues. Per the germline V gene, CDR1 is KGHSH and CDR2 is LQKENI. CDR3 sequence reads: CASSPIGGGGYEQYF. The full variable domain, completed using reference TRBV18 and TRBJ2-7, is NAGVMQNPRHLVRRRGQEARLRCSPMKGHSHVYWYRQLPEEGLKFMVYLQKENIIDESGMPKERFSAEFPKEGPSILRIQQVVRGDSAAYFCASSPIGGGGYEQYFGPGTRLTVT.

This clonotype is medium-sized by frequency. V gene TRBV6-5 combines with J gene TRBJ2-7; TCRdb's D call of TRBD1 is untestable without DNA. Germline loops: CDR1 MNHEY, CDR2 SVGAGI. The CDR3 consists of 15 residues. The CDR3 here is CASSPNWGTHYEQYF.

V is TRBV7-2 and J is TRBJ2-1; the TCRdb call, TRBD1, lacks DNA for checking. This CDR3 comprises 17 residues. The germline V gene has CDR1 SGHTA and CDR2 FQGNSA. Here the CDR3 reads CASSLGGGTYSYNEQFF.

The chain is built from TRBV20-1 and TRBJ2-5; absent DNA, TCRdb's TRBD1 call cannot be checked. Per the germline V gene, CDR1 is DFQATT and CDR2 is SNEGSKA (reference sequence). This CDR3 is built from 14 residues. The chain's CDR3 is CSSGTGGDLGTQYF.